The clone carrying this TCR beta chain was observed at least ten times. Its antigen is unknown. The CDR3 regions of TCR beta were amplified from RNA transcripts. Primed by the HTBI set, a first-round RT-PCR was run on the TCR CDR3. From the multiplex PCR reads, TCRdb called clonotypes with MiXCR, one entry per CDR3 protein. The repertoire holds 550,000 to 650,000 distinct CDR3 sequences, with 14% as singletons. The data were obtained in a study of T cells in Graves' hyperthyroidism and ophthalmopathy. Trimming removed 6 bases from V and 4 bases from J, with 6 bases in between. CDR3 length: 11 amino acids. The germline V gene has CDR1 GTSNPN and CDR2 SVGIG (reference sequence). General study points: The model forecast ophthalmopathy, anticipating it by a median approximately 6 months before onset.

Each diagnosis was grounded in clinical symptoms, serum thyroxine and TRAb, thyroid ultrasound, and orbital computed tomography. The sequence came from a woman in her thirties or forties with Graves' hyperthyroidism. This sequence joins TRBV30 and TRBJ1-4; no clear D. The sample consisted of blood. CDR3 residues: CACADNEKLFF. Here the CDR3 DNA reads TGTGCCTGTGCGGATAATGAAAAACTGTTTTTT.